This is a list of T cell receptor beta chains from one sample in a study of blood T cell repertoires in COVID-19. Clones were sequenced by immunoSEQ multiplex PCR, and TCRdb holds only the in-frame ones, with some missing. Of around 56,000 clones listed, 73% were seen once; the top ten hold around 18%. The sequenced material came from peripheral blood. All receptors derive from a woman aged 50 to 60 with active or convalescent COVID-19. CDR3s include the opening cysteine and the closing phenylalanine or tryptophan. The D gene is left open where the match is weak. Clone sizes are given selectively: once, few, many, or a class where the clone is expanded.

abundance: NA; d_gene: TRBD1; len: 14; j_gene: TRBJ2-3; v_gene: TRBV9; CDR3aa: CASSLRQGTDTQYF; CDR3nt: TGTGCCAGCAGCTTACGACAGGGGACAGATACGCAGTATTTT
abundance: few; d_gene: TRBD1; len: 15; j_gene: TRBJ2-5; v_gene: TRBV20-1; CDR3aa: CSASRTGYDRETQYF; CDR3nt: TGCAGTGCTAGTCGGACAGGGTATGATAGAGAGACCCAGTACTTC
abundance: once; d_gene: NA; len: 13; j_gene: TRBJ2-4; v_gene: TRBV7-2; CDR3aa: CASSLGLVDIQYF; CDR3nt: TGTGCCAGCAGCTTAGGGCTTGTTGACATTCAGTACTTC
abundance: NA; d_gene: NA; len: 12; j_gene: TRBJ1-1; v_gene: TRBV7-2; CDR3aa: CASSLRGDKAFF; CDR3nt: TGTGCCAGCAGCTTACGGGGTGACAAAGCTTTCTTT
abundance: NA; d_gene: NA; len: 19; j_gene: TRBJ1-4; v_gene: TRBV7-9; CDR3aa: CASSLLTGPTGRVIEKLFF; CDR3nt: TGTGCCAGCAGCTTACTCACCGGCCCTACAGGGAGGGTAATCGAAAAACTGTTTTTT
abundance: few; d_gene: TRBD1; len: 13; j_gene: TRBJ1-2; v_gene: TRBV5-4; CDR3aa: CASSIDRGYGYTF; CDR3nt: TGTGCCAGCAGCATCGACAGGGGTTATGGCTACACCTTC
abundance: NA; d_gene: TRBD2; len: 18; j_gene: TRBJ2-7; v_gene: TRBV27; CDR3aa: CASSPLGTSGVGSYEQYF; CDR3nt: TGTGCCAGCAGCCCTCTGGGGACTAGCGGAGTTGGCTCCTACGAGCAGTACTTC
abundance: NA; d_gene: TRBD2; len: 15; j_gene: TRBJ2-7; v_gene: TRBV18; CDR3aa: CASSPPSGRINEQYF; CDR3nt: TGTGCCAGCTCACCACCAAGCGGGAGAATCAACGAGCAGTACTTC
abundance: NA; d_gene: NA; len: 16; j_gene: TRBJ2-1; v_gene: TRBV5-4; CDR3aa: CASSYPRQSSYNEQFF; CDR3nt: TGTGCCAGCAGCTACCCAAGACAGAGCTCCTACAATGAGCAGTTCTTC
abundance: NA; d_gene: TRBD2; len: 15; j_gene: TRBJ2-3; v_gene: TRBV27; CDR3aa: CASSYTSGSHYTQYF; CDR3nt: TGTGCCAGCAGTTACACTAGCGGGAGCCATTATACGCAGTATTTT
abundance: NA; d_gene: NA; len: 11; j_gene: TRBJ2-1; v_gene: TRBV20-1; CDR3aa: CSARGPNEQFF; CDR3nt: TGCAGTGCTAGAGGTCCTAATGAGCAGTTCTTC
abundance: NA; d_gene: TRBD2; len: 14; j_gene: TRBJ2-5; v_gene: TRBV2; CDR3aa: CASSRGLAEETQYF; CDR3nt: TGTGCCAGCAGCCGCGGACTAGCGGAAGAGACCCAGTACTTC
abundance: NA; d_gene: TRBD1; len: 16; j_gene: TRBJ1-1; v_gene: TRBV12-5; CDR3aa: CASGLPTGGGNTEAFF; CDR3nt: TGTGCTAGTGGTTTACCGACAGGGGGAGGGAACACTGAAGCTTTCTTT
abundance: NA; d_gene: NA; len: 15; j_gene: TRBJ1-2; v_gene: TRBV4-1; CDR3aa: CASSQEVEANYGYTF; CDR3nt: TGCGCCAGCAGCCAAGAAGTGGAGGCTAACTATGGCTACACCTTC
abundance: NA; d_gene: TRBD1; len: 16; j_gene: TRBJ1-1; v_gene: TRBV6-5; CDR3aa: CASSSPRGGGNTEAFF; CDR3nt: TGTGCCAGCAGTTCCCCAAGAGGGGGCGGGAACACTGAAGCTTTCTTT
abundance: NA; d_gene: TRBD1; len: 18; j_gene: TRBJ2-1; v_gene: TRBV5-1; CDR3aa: CASSSRDRGPPFYNEQFF; CDR3nt: TGCGCCAGCAGCTCCCGGGACAGGGGGCCCCCCTTTTACAATGAGCAGTTCTTC
abundance: once; d_gene: TRBD2; len: 12; j_gene: TRBJ2-1; v_gene: TRBV6-6; CDR3aa: CASSYPGGEQFF; CDR3nt: TGTGCCAGCAGTTATCCGGGAGGTGAGCAGTTCTTC
abundance: NA; d_gene: NA; len: 14; j_gene: TRBJ1-1; v_gene: TRBV3-1/TRBV3-2; CDR3aa: CASSQGGSGTEAFF; CDR3nt: TGTGCCAGCAGCCAAGGGGGCTCAGGGACTGAAGCTTTCTTT
abundance: NA; d_gene: NA; len: 15; j_gene: TRBJ2-3; v_gene: TRBV2; CDR3aa: CASLPLSPSTDTQYF; CDR3nt: TGTGCCAGCTTGCCACTTAGTCCTAGCACAGATACGCAGTATTTT
abundance: NA; d_gene: TRBD2; len: 14; j_gene: TRBJ2-7; v_gene: TRBV28; CDR3aa: CASSLQRELYEQYF; CDR3nt: TGTGCCAGCTCCCTCCAGCGGGAGCTCTACGAGCAGTACTTC
abundance: NA; d_gene: NA; len: 16; j_gene: TRBJ2-5; v_gene: TRBV5-6; CDR3aa: CASSLEPGRRAETQYF; CDR3nt: TGTGCCAGCAGCTTGGAGCCCGGGCGGAGGGCAGAGACCCAGTACTTC
abundance: NA; d_gene: TRBD1; len: 15; j_gene: TRBJ1-2; v_gene: TRBV11-2; CDR3aa: CASSFSRVTGAGYTF; CDR3nt: TGTGCCAGCAGCTTTTCCCGAGTAACAGGGGCTGGCTACACCTTC
abundance: NA; d_gene: TRBD2; len: 17; j_gene: TRBJ2-3; v_gene: TRBV7-2; CDR3aa: CASSLDSAGGTTDTQYF; CDR3nt: TGTGCCAGCAGCTTAGATTCGGCGGGAGGGACCACAGATACGCAGTATTTT
abundance: NA; d_gene: TRBD1; len: 16; j_gene: TRBJ1-5; v_gene: TRBV9; CDR3aa: CASSPGTGRGNQPQHF; CDR3nt: TGTGCCAGCAGCCCAGGGACAGGGCGAGGCAATCAGCCCCAGCATTTT
abundance: NA; d_gene: TRBD2; len: 15; j_gene: TRBJ2-2; v_gene: TRBV5-1; CDR3aa: CASSLDGGDTGELFF; CDR3nt: TGCGCCAGCAGCTTGGACGGGGGGGACACCGGGGAGCTGTTTTTT
abundance: NA; d_gene: TRBD2; len: 18; j_gene: TRBJ2-3; v_gene: TRBV5-4; CDR3aa: CASSFIGTSGRSTDTQYF; CDR3nt: TGTGCCAGCAGCTTTATCGGGACTAGCGGGAGATCAACAGATACGCAGTATTTT
abundance: few; d_gene: TRBD1; len: 15; j_gene: TRBJ2-1; v_gene: TRBV27; CDR3aa: CASSPGQGIYNEQFF; CDR3nt: TGTGCCAGCAGTCCGGGACAGGGGATTTACAATGAGCAGTTCTTC
abundance: NA; d_gene: NA; len: 16; j_gene: TRBJ2-1; v_gene: TRBV3-1/TRBV3-2; CDR3aa: CASSQTRVSSYNEQFF; CDR3nt: TGTGCCAGCAGCCAGACTAGGGTTAGCTCCTACAATGAGCAGTTCTTC
abundance: NA; d_gene: NA; len: 12; j_gene: TRBJ1-6; v_gene: TRBV5-5; CDR3aa: CATSSYNSPLHF; CDR3nt: TGTGCCACGAGCTCCTATAATTCACCCCTCCACTTT
abundance: NA; d_gene: TRBD1; len: 15; j_gene: TRBJ2-5; v_gene: TRBV7-6; CDR3aa: CASSLGQGPQETQYF; CDR3nt: TGTGCCAGCAGCTTGGGACAGGGGCCCCAAGAGACCCAGTACTTC
abundance: NA; d_gene: NA; len: 17; j_gene: TRBJ2-1; v_gene: TRBV3-1/TRBV3-2; CDR3aa: CASSQSTGSISYNEQFF; CDR3nt: TGTGCCAGCAGCCAATCGACCGGGTCCATATCCTACAATGAGCAGTTCTTC
abundance: NA; d_gene: TRBD2; len: 15; j_gene: TRBJ2-7; v_gene: TRBV11-2; CDR3aa: CASSLEAGGSYEQYF; CDR3nt: TGTGCCAGCAGCTTAGAAGCGGGAGGCTCCTACGAGCAGTACTTC
abundance: NA; d_gene: TRBD2; len: 14; j_gene: TRBJ2-5; v_gene: TRBV6-5; CDR3aa: CASSLLALQETQYF; CDR3nt: TGTGCCAGCAGTTTACTAGCGCTCCAAGAGACCCAGTACTTC
abundance: NA; d_gene: NA; len: 14; j_gene: TRBJ2-3; v_gene: TRBV18; CDR3aa: CASSPFRDTDTQYF; CDR3nt: TGTGCCAGCTCACCGTTCCGGGACACAGATACGCAGTATTTT
abundance: once; d_gene: NA; len: 17; j_gene: TRBJ2-1; v_gene: TRBV7-6; CDR3aa: CASSLAGGGRGYNEQFF; CDR3nt: TGTGCCAGCAGCTTAGCGGGAGGTGGTAGGGGATACAATGAGCAGTTCTTC
abundance: few; d_gene: NA; len: 15; j_gene: TRBJ2-7; v_gene: TRBV5-1; CDR3aa: CASSNRDTNSYEQYF; CDR3nt: TGCGCCAGCAGCAACCGGGACACCAACTCCTACGAGCAGTACTTC
abundance: NA; d_gene: NA; len: 17; j_gene: TRBJ1-4; v_gene: TRBV11-3; CDR3aa: CASSLESQFRLNEKLFF; CDR3nt: TGTGCCAGCAGCTTAGAATCACAGTTTAGGCTTAATGAAAAACTGTTTTTT
abundance: NA; d_gene: TRBD1; len: 16; j_gene: TRBJ2-2; v_gene: TRBV7-6; CDR3aa: CASSSTGAHGSGELFF; CDR3nt: TGTGCCAGCAGCTCGACAGGGGCCCATGGGTCCGGGGAGCTGTTTTTT
abundance: NA; d_gene: NA; len: 15; j_gene: TRBJ2-5; v_gene: TRBV7-6; CDR3aa: CASSVYGTRQETQYF; CDR3nt: TGTGCCAGCAGCGTATACGGGACTCGCCAAGAGACCCAGTACTTC
abundance: NA; d_gene: NA; len: 16; j_gene: TRBJ1-1; v_gene: TRBV19; CDR3aa: CASTILGGGHDTEAFF; CDR3nt: TGTGCCAGTACCATTCTCGGTGGAGGGCACGACACTGAAGCTTTCTTT
abundance: NA; d_gene: NA; len: 13; j_gene: TRBJ1-6; v_gene: TRBV5-1; CDR3aa: CASSLTEDSPLHF; CDR3nt: TGCGCCAGCAGCTTGACGGAGGATTCACCCCTCCACTTT
abundance: NA; d_gene: NA; len: 14; j_gene: TRBJ1-1; v_gene: TRBV2; CDR3aa: CASSSQQGMPEAFF; CDR3nt: TGTGCCAGCAGTAGCCAACAGGGTATGCCTGAAGCTTTCTTT
abundance: NA; d_gene: NA; len: 15; j_gene: TRBJ1-1; v_gene: TRBV5-1; CDR3aa: CASSFYSGVNTEAFF; CDR3nt: TGCGCCAGCAGCTTTTATTCAGGGGTGAACACTGAAGCTTTCTTT
abundance: once; d_gene: NA; len: 13; j_gene: TRBJ2-1; v_gene: TRBV27; CDR3aa: CASSWGLLGEQFF; CDR3nt: TGTGCCAGCAGTTGGGGACTCCTAGGGGAGCAGTTCTTC
abundance: NA; d_gene: TRBD1; len: 13; j_gene: TRBJ1-2; v_gene: TRBV30; CDR3aa: CAWSYPTGYGYTF; CDR3nt: TGTGCCTGGAGTTACCCGACAGGGTATGGCTACACCTTC
abundance: NA; d_gene: NA; len: 15; j_gene: TRBJ2-5; v_gene: TRBV11-2; CDR3aa: CASSRGRAREETQYF; CDR3nt: TGTGCCAGCAGTAGAGGCAGGGCCAGGGAAGAGACCCAGTACTTC
abundance: NA; d_gene: TRBD1; len: 15; j_gene: TRBJ2-3; v_gene: TRBV14; CDR3aa: CASARDRASTDTQYF; CDR3nt: TGTGCCAGCGCACGGGACAGAGCTAGCACAGATACGCAGTATTTT
abundance: NA; d_gene: NA; len: 13; j_gene: TRBJ2-1; v_gene: TRBV19; CDR3aa: CASAQATYNEQFF; CDR3nt: TGTGCCAGCGCCCAAGCGACGTACAATGAGCAGTTCTTC
abundance: medium-sized; d_gene: NA; len: 16; j_gene: TRBJ1-5; v_gene: TRBV19; CDR3aa: CASSIRSGGSNQPQHF; CDR3nt: TGTGCCAGTAGTATACGGTCGGGGGGTAGCAATCAGCCCCAGCATTTT
abundance: NA; d_gene: TRBD1; len: 15; j_gene: TRBJ1-1; v_gene: TRBV18; CDR3aa: CASSPGQGDYTEAFF; CDR3nt: TGTGCCAGCTCACCGGGACAGGGGGACTACACTGAAGCTTTCTTT
abundance: NA; d_gene: TRBD2; len: 15; j_gene: TRBJ2-1; v_gene: TRBV10-2; CDR3aa: CASSRLAGGGNEQFF; CDR3nt: TGCGCCAGCAGCCGTTTAGCGGGAGGAGGGAATGAGCAGTTCTTC
abundance: once; d_gene: TRBD1; len: 15; j_gene: TRBJ1-5; v_gene: TRBV7-9; CDR3aa: CASSNGQGGNQPQHF; CDR3nt: TGTGCCAGCAGCAACGGACAGGGGGGCAATCAGCCCCAGCATTTT
abundance: NA; d_gene: NA; len: 11; j_gene: TRBJ2-7; v_gene: TRBV6-6; CDR3aa: CASSRPSGQYF; CDR3nt: TGTGCCAGCAGTCGACCCTCGGGGCAGTACTTC
abundance: NA; d_gene: TRBD2; len: 15; j_gene: TRBJ2-5; v_gene: TRBV7-9; CDR3aa: CASSLLLAGEETQYF; CDR3nt: TGTGCCAGCAGCTTATTGCTAGCGGGAGAAGAGACCCAGTACTTC
abundance: NA; d_gene: NA; len: 14; j_gene: TRBJ2-7; v_gene: TRBV28; CDR3aa: CASIRGGSTYEQYF; CDR3nt: TGTGCCAGCATCCGAGGAGGATCTACCTACGAGCAGTACTTC
abundance: NA; d_gene: TRBD2; len: 16; j_gene: TRBJ2-1; v_gene: TRBV19; CDR3aa: CASSIDGLAGYNEQFF; CDR3nt: TGTGCCAGTAGTATAGACGGACTAGCGGGGTACAATGAGCAGTTCTTC